This T cell receptor beta chain was captured in a study of CD8+ T cells in alopecia areata. Study information: Female C3H/HeJ mice aged roughly 7-11 weeks received skin from roughly 6-13-month-old C3H/HeJ donors with spontaneous alopecia.

There are many counts of this clone. What it binds is not known. The listed genes are named as in mouse. The read ends 3 residues before the CDR3 terminus; that terminus is restored from the germline J gene. On the basis of CD4, CD8alpha, NKG2D, NKG2ACE and other markers, pooled cutaneous lymph node cells were sorted. Once RNA had been extracted, it was reverse transcribed into cDNA to act as the sequencing template. TCRdb's copy holds only in-frame clones and misses some; the assay was immunoSEQ multiplex PCR. Singletons are absent from the sample, which has 270,000 or so clones. Study-wide points: Especially in alopecia totalis/universalis, lesional scalp showed greater clonality than normal scalp did. Sequencing of scalp tissue also captures the resident alphabeta T cells of normal skin.

Germline CDR1 and CDR2: NSHNY and SYGAGN. This CDR3 contains 12 residues. The V end lost 3 bases, the J end lost 7 bases, and 5 bases lay between the germline ends. This receptor was identified in a C3H/HeJ mouse with alopecia areata. The strain's MHC: H2-k. The sequencing input was CD4+ T cells sorted from a lymph node. The chain combines TRBV13-1 with TRBJ1-6, with unresolved D. Being an ORF, TRBJ1-6 has a function that is uncertain. This chain's CDR3 is CASSGRNSPLYF. The sequenced part of the CDR3 DNA is TGTGCCAGCAGTGGCAGAAATTCGCCC.